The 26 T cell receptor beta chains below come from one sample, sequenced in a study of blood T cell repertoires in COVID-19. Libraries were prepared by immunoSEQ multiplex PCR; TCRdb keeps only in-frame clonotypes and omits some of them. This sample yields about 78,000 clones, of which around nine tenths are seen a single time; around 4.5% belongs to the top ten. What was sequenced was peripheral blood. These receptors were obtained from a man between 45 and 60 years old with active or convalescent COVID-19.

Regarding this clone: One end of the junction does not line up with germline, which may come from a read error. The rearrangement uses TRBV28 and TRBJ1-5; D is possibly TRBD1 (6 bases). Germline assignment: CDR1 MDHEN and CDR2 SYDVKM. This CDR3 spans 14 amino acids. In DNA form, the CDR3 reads TGTGCCAGCAGTCGGACAGATAGCTATCAGCCCCAGCATTTT. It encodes CASSRTDSYQPQHF.

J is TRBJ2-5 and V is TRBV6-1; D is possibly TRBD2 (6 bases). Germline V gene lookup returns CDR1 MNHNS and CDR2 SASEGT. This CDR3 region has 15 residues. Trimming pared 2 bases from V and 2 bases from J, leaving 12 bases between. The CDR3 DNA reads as TGTGCCAGCAGTGAACTCTCCGGGACTCAAGAGACCCAGTACTTC. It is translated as CASSELSGTQETQYF.

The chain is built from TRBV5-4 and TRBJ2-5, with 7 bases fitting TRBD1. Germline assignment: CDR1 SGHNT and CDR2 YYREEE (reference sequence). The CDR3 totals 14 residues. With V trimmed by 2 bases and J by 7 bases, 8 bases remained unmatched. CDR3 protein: CASSLQGKEVTQYF. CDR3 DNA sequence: TGTGCCAGCAGCTTACAGGGGAAGGAGGTGACCCAGTACTTC.

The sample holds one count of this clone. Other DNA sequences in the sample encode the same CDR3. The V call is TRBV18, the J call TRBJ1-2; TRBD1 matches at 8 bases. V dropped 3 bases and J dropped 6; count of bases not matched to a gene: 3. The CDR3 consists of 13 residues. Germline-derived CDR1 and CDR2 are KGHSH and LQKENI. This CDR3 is CASSPGQGHGYTF. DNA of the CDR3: TGTGCCAGCTCACCCGGACAGGGCCATGGCTACACCTTC.

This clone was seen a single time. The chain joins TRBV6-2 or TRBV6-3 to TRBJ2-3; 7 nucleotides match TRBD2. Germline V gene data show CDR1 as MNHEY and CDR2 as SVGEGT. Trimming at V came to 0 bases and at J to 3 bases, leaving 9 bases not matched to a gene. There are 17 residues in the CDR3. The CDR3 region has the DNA TGTGCCAGCAGTTACTCGAGTAGCGTCGGGAGGACAGATACGCAGTATTTT. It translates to CASSYSSSVGRTDTQYF.

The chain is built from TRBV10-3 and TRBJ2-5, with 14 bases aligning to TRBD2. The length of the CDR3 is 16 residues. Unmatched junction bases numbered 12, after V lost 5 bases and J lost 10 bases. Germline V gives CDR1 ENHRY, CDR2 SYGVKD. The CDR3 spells CAISSRTSGGPPFQYF. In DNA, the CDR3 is TGTGCCATCAGTTCTCGGACTAGCGGGGGGCCTCCGTTCCAGTACTTC.

CDR3 residues: CATSDVPDRQDTQYF. The CDR3, as DNA: TGTGCCACCAGTGATGTACCGGACAGGCAAGATACGCAGTATTTT. V and J are TRBV24-1 and TRBJ2-3, with 7 bases that match TRBD1. The CDR3 has 15 residues. V shed 3 bases, J shed 5 bases, and the junction held 7 bases outside the gene matches. Germline assignment: CDR1 KGHDR and CDR2 SFDVKD.

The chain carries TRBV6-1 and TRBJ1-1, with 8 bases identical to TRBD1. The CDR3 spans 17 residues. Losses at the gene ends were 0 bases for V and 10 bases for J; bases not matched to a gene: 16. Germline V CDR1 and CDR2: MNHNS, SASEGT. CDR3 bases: TGTGCCAGCAGTGAAGCTGTGGCAGGGGGCGTCCAATCGGCAGCTTTCTTT. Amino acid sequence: CASSEAVAGGVQSAAFF.

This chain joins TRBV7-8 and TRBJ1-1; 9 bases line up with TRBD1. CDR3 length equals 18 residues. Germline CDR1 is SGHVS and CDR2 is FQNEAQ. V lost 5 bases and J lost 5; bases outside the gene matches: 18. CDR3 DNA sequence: TGTGCCAGCAGCGCTCGCCCTATGGGACAGGGCAGCCGAACTGAAGCTTTCTTT. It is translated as CASSARPMGQGSRTEAFF.

The CDR3 bases are TGTGCCAGCAGCTCGCCGGGACAGGGCCCTTACGAGCAGTACTTC. Residues: CASSSPGQGPYEQYF. The chain carries TRBV5-4 and TRBJ2-7, with TRBD1 identical over 9 bases. From germline, CDR1 is SGHNT and CDR2 YYREEE (reference sequence). V gave up 3 bases and J gave up 4 bases; unmatched junction bases: 8. The CDR3 is 15 amino acids.

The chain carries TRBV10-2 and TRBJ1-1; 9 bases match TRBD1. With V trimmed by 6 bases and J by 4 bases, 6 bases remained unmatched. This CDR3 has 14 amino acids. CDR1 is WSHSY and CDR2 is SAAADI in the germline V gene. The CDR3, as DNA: TGCGCCAGCAGGGGACAGGGTAGGAGCACTGAAGCTTTCTTT. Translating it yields CASRGQGRSTEAFF.

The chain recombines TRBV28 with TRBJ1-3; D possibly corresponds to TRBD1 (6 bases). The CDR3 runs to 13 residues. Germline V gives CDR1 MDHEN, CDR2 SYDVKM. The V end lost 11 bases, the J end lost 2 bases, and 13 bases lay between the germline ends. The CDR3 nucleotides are TGTGCCGGCCGGACAGTGGCTGGAAACACCATATATTTT. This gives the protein CAGRTVAGNTIYF.

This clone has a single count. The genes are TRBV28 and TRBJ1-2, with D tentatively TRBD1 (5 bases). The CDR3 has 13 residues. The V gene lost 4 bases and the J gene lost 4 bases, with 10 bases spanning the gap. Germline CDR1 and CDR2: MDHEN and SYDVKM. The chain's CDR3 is CASSSQGTYGYTF. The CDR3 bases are TGTGCCAGCAGTTCCCAGGGTACCTATGGCTACACCTTC.

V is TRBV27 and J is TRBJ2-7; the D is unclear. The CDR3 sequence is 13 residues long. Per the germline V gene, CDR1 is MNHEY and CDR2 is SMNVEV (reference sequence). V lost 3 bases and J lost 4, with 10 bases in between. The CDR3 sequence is CASSLVAEYEQYF. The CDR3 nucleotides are TGTGCCAGCAGTTTGGTTGCCGAGTACGAGCAGTACTTC.

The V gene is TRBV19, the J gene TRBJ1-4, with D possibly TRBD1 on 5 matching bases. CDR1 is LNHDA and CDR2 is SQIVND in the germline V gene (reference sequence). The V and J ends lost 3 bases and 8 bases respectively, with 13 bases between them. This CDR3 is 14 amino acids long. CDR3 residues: CASSILAGKEKLFF. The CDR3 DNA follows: TGTGCCAGTAGTATTCTGGCAGGGAAGGAAAAACTGTTTTTT. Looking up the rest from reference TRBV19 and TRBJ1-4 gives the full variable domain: DGGITQSPKYLFRKEGQNVTLSCEQNLNHDAMYWYRQDPGQGLRLIYYSQIVNDFQKGDIAEGYSVSREKKESFPLTVTSAQKNPTAFYLCASSILAGKEKLFFGSGTQLSVL.

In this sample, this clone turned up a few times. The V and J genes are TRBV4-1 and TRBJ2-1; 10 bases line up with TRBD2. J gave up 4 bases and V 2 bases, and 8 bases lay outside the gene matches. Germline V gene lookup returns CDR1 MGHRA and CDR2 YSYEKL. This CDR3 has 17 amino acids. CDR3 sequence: CASSQRILAGAYNEQFF. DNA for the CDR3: TGCGCCAGCAGCCAAAGAATCCTAGCGGGGGCTTACAATGAGCAGTTCTTC.

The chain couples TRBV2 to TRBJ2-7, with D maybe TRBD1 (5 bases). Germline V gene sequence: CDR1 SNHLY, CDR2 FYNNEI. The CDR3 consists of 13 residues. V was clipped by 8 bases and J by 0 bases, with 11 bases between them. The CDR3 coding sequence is TGTGCCAGCGGATTAGACAGCTCCTACGAGCAGTACTTC. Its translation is CASGLDSSYEQYF.

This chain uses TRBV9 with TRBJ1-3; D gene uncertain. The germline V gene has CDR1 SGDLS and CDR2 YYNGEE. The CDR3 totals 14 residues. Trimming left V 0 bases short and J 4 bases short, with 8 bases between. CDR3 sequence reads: CASSVAAGGNTIYF. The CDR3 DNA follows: TGTGCCAGCAGCGTAGCGGCAGGCGGAAACACCATATATTTT.

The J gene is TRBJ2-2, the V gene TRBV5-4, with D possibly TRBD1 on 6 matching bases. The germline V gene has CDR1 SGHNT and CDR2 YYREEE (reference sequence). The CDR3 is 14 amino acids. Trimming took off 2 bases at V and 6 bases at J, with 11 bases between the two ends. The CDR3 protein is CASSFAGVSGELFF. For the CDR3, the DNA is TGTGCCAGCAGCTTCGCAGGGGTCTCCGGGGAGCTGTTTTTT. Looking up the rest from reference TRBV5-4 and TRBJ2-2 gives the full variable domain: ETGVTQSPTHLIKTRGQQVTLRCSSQSGHNTVSWYQQALGQGPQFIFQYYREEENGRGNFPPRFSGLQFPNYSSELNVNALELDDSALYLCASSFAGVSGELFFGEGSRLTVL.

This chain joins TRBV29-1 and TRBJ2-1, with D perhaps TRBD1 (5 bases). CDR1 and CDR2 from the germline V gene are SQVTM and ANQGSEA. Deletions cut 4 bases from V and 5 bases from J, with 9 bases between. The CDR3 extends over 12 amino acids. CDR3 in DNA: TGCAGCGTTGCTACAGGCAACAATGAGCAGTTCTTC. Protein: CSVATGNNEQFF.

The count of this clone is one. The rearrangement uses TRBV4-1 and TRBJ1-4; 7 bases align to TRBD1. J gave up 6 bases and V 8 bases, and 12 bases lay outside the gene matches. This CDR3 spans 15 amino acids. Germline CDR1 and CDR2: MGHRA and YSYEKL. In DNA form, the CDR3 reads TGCGCCAGCGGAAGTACAGGGGTGGTAGATGAAAAACTGTTTTTT. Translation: CASGSTGVVDEKLFF.

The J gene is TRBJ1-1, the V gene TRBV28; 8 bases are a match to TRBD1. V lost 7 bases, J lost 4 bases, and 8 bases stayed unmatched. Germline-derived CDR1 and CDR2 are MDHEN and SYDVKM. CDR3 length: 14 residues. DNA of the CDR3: TGTGCCAGCACAAACCCGGGACAGGTCACTGAAGCTTTCTTT. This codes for CASTNPGQVTEAFF.

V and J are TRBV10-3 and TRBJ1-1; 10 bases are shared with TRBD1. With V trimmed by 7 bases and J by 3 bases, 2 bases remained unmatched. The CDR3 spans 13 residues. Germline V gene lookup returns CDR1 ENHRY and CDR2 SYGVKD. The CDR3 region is CAIIGQGDTEAFF. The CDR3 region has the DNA TGTGCCATCATCGGACAGGGGGACACTGAAGCTTTCTTT.

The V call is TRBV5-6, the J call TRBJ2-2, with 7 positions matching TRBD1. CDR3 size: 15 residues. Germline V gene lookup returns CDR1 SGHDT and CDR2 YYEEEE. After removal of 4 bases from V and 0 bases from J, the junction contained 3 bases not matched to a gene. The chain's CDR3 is CASSAGTANTGELFF. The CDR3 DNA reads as TGTGCCAGCAGCGCCGGGACAGCGAACACCGGGGAGCTGTTTTTT.

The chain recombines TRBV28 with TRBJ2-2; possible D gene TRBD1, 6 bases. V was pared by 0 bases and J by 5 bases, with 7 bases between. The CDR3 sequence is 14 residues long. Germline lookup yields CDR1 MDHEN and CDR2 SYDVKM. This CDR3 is CASSLWDRTGELFF. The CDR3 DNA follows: TGTGCCAGCAGTTTATGGGACAGAACCGGGGAGCTGTTTTTT.

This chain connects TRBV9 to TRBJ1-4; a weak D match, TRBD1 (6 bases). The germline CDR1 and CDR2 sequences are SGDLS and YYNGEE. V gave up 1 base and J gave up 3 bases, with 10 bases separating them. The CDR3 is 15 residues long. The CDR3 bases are TGTGCCAGCAGCGTACAAGGGGGAGCTAATGAAAAACTGTTTTTT. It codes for CASSVQGGANEKLFF.